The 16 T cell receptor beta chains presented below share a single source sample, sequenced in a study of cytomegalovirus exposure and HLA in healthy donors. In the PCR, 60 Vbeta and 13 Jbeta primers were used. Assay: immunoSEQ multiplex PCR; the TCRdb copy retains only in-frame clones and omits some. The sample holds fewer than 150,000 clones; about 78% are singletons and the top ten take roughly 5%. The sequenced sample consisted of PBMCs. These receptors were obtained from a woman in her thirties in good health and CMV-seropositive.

The CDR3 nucleotides are TGTGCCAGCAGCGCGTACAATGAGCAGTTCTTC. This encodes CASSAYNEQFF. The genes are TRBV14 and TRBJ2-1; D unclear. The CDR3 spans 11 residues. Looked up from germline, CDR1 is SGHDN and CDR2 is FVKESK. V lost 5 bases and J lost 4, with 3 bases in between.

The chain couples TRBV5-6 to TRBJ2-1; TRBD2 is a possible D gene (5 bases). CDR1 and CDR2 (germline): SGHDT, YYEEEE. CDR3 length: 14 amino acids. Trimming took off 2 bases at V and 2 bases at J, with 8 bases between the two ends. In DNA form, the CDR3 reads TGTGCCAGCAGCTTAGGACTTACCTACAATGAGCAGTTCTTC. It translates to CASSLGLTYNEQFF.

The CDR3 protein is CASSRDIAYQETQYF. CDR3 nucleotides: TGCGCCAGCAGTCGGGACATTGCGTACCAAGAGACCCAGTACTTC. The chain couples TRBV5-1 to TRBJ2-5; perhaps TRBD1 as D (6 bases). Between the trimmed V and J ends, which lost 5 bases and 0 bases, there was a span of 14 bases. The CDR3 is 15 amino acids. Germline CDR1 and CDR2: SGHRS and YFSETQ.

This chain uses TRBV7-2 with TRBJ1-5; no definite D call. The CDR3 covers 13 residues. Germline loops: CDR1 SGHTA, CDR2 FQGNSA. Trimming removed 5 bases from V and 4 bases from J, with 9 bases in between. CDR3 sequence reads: CASSPERNQPQHF. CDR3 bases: TGTGCCAGCAGCCCGGAGCGGAATCAGCCCCAGCATTTT.

For the CDR3, the DNA is TGCGCCAGCAGCTTGGCCCCGGGACAGGATAATGAAAAACTGTTTTTT. Translating gives CASSLAPGQDNEKLFF. The rearrangement uses TRBV5-1 and TRBJ1-4; 8 bases agree with TRBD1. J was trimmed by 4 bases and V by 0 bases; bases with no gene match: 5. CDR3 length: 16 residues. Looked up from germline, CDR1 is SGHRS and CDR2 is YFSETQ.

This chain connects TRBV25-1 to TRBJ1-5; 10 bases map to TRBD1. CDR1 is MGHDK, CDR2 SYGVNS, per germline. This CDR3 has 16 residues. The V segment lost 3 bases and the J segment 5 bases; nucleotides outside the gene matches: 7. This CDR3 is CASSDQDRGRDQPQHF. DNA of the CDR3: TGTGCCAGCAGTGACCAAGACAGGGGGCGAGATCAGCCCCAGCATTTT.

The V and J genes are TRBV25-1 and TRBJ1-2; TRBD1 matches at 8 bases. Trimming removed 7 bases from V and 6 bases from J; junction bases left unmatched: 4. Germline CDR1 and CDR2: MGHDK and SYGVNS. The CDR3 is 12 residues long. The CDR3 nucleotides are TGTGCCAGCACAAAGACAGGGGATGGCTACACCTTC. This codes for CASTKTGDGYTF.

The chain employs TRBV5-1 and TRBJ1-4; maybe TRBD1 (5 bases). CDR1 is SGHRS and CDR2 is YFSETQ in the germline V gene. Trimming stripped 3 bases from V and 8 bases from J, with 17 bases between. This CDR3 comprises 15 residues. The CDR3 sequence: CASSSGDRQHEKLFF. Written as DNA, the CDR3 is TGCGCCAGCAGCTCGGGCGACAGACAGCACGAAAAACTGTTTTTT.

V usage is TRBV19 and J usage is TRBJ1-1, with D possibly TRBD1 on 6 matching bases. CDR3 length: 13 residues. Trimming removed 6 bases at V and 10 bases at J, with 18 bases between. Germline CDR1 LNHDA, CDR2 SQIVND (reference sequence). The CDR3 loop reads CASRLRGFSGAFF. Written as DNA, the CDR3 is TGTGCCAGTAGGCTCAGGGGATTTAGTGGAGCTTTCTTT. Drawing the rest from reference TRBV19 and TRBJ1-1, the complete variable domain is DGGITQSPKYLFRKEGQNVTLSCEQNLNHDAMYWYRQDPGQGLRLIYYSQIVNDFQKGDIAEGYSVSREKKESFPLTVTSAQKNPTAFYLCASRLRGFSGAFFGQGTRLTVV.

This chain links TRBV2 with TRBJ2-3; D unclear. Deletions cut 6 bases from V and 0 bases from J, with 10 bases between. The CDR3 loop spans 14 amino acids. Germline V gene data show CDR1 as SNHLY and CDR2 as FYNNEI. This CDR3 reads CASSRSASTDTQYF. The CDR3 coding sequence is TGTGCCAGCAGCCGGTCAGCGAGCACAGATACGCAGTATTTT.

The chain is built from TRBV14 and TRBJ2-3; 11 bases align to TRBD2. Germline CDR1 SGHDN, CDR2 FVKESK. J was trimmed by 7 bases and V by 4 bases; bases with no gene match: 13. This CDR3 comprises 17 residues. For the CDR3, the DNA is TGTGCCAGCAGCCTCTTTAGCGGGGGGGCCACATGGAATACGCAGTATTTT. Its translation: CASSLFSGGATWNTQYF. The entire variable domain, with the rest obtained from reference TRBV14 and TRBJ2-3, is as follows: EAGVTQFPSHSVIEKGQTVTLRCDPISGHDNLYWYRRVMGKEIKFLLHFVKESKQDESGMPNNRFLAERTGGTYSTLKVQPAELEDSGVYFCASSLFSGGATWNTQYFGPGTRLTVL.

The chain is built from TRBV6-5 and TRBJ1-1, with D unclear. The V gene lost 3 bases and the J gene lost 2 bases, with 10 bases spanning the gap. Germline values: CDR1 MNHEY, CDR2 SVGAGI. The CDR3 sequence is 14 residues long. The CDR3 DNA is TGTGCCAGCAGTTATACCTACGTCAACACTGAAGCTTTCTTT. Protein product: CASSYTYVNTEAFF.

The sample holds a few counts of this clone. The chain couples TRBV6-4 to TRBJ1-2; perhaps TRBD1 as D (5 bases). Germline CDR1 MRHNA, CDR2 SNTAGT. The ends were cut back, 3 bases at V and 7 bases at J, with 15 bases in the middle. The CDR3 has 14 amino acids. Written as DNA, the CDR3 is TGTGCCAGCAGTGAATGGAGGGGAAGTGGTGGCTACACCTTC. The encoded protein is CASSEWRGSGGYTF.

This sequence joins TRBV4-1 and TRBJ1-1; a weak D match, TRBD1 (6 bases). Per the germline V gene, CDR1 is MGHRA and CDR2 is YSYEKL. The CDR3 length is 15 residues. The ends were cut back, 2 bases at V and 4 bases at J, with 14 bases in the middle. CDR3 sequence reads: CASSQLTGLFTEAFF. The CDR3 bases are TGCGCCAGCAGCCAATTAACAGGGTTGTTCACTGAAGCTTTCTTT.

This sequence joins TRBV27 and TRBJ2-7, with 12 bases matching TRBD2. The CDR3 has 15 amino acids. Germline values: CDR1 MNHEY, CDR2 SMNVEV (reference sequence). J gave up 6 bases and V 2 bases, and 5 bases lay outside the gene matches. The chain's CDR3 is CASSLISSGRAEQYF. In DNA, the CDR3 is TGTGCCAGCAGTTTAATCTCTAGCGGGAGGGCCGAGCAGTACTTC.

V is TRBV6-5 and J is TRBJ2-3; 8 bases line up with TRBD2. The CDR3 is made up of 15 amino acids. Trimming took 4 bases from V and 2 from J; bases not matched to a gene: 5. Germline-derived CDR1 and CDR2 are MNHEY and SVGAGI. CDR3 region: CASSSGTRHTDTQYF. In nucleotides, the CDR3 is TGTGCCAGCAGTTCCGGGACTAGGCACACAGATACGCAGTATTTT.